Sequencing of this TCR beta chain was carried out in a study of blood T cell repertoires in COVID-19. Background on the study: Acute and convalescent COVID-19 samples came from the United States, Italy and Spain.

Study processing details: Amplification of reference gene primers provided the estimated nucleated cell counts. Using immunoSEQ multiplex PCR, the repertoire was profiled, and TCRdb retains in-frame clones only, with some absent. V, J and clone size are those of that table, while D and trimming were read from the DNA. This table has fewer than 200,000 clones, more than 80% appearing once. This CDR3 contains 15 residues. Germline V gene lookup returns CDR1 MNHEY and CDR2 SVGAGI. V gave up 2 bases and J gave up 8 bases; unmatched junction bases: 8. Participants were placed into cohorts based on the clinical history they reported. The study counted Cohort 3 donors as recovered given two negative PCRs, clearance, or symptom resolution.

Sequenced material: PBMCs or T cells enriched from blood (not recorded which). The TCR comes from a man aged 50-59 years who had recovered from COVID-19. The genes are TRBV6-5 and TRBJ1-2; 10 bases map to TRBD1. The CDR3 sequence is CASSYLTGGAQGYTF. As DNA, the CDR3 is TGTGCCAGCAGTTACCTGACAGGGGGCGCGCAGGGCTACACCTTC.